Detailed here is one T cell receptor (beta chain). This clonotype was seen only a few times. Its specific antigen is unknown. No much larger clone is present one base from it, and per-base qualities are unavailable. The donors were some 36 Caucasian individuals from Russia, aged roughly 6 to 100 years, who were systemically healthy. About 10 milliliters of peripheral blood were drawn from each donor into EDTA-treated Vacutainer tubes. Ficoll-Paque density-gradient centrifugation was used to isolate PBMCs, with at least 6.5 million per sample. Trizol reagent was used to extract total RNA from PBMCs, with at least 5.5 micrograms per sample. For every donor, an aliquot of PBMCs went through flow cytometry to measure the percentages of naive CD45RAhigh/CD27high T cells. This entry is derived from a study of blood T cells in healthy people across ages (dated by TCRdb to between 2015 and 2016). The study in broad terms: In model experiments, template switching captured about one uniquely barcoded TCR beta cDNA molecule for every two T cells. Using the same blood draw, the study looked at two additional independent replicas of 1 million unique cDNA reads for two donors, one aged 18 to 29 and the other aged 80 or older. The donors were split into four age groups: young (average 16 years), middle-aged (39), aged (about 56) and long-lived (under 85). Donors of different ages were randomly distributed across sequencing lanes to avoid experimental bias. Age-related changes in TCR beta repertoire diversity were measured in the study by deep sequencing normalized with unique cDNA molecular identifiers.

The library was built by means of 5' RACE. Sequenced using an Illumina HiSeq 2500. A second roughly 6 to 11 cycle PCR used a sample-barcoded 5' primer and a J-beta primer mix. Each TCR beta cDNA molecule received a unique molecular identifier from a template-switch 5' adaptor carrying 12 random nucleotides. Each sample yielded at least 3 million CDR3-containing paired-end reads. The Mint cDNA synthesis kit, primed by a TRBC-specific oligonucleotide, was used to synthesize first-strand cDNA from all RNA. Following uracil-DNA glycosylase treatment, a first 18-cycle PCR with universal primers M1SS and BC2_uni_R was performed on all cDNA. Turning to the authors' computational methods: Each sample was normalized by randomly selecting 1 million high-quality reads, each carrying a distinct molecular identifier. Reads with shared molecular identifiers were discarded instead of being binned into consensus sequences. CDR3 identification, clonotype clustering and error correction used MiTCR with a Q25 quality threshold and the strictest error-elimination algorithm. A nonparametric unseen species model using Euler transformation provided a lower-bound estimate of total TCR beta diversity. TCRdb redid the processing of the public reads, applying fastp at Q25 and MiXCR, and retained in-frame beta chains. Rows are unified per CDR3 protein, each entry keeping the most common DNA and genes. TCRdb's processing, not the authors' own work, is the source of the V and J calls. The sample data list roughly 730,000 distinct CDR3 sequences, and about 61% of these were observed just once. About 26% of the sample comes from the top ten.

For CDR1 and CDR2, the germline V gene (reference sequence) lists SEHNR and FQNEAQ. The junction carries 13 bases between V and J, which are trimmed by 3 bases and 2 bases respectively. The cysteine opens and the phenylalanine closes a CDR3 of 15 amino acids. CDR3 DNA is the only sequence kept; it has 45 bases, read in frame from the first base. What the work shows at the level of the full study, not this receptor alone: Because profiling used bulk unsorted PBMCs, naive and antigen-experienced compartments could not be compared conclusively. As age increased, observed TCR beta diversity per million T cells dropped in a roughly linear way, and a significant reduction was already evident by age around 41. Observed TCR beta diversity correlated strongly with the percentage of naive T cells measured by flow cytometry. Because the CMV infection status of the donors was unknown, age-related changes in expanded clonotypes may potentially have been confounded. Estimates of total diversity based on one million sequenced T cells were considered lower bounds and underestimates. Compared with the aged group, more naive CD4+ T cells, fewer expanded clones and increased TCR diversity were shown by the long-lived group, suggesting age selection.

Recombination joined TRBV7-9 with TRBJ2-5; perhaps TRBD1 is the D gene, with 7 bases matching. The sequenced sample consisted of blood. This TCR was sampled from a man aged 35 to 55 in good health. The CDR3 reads CASSLGGQRQETQYF. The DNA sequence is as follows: TGTGCCAGCAGCTTGGGGGGACAGCGACAAGAGACCCAGTACTTC.